Following are 21 T cell receptor beta chains from one sample sequenced in a study of human T cells and chemical hapten exposure. MiXCR, run by TCRdb on the RACE reads, gives a single entry per CDR3 protein. The data show more than 70,000 distinct CDR3 sequences, about 8.7% seen once. As for time point: healthy volunteer bleed at 2 weeks. Whole blood, unfractionated, served as the material for total RNA extraction. The sequenced sample was whole blood. These receptors were obtained from a female donor in good health. Some clones in this sample may be carry-over from other donors' samples.

The chain combines TRBV5-8 with TRBJ2-1; the match to TRBD2 covers 8 bases. The CDR3 covers 16 residues. Looked up from germline, CDR1 is SGHTS and CDR2 is YDEGEE. V lost 3 bases, J lost 0 bases, and 5 bases stayed unmatched. CDR3 sequence (DNA): TGTGCCAGCAGCTGGCCCGGGACTAGCTCCTACAATGAGCAGTTCTTC. As protein: CASSWPGTSSYNEQFF.

The chain links TRBV19 to TRBJ2-5; D gene unclear. This CDR3 has 13 amino acids. Germline loops: CDR1 LNHDA, CDR2 SQIVND (reference sequence). V was clipped by 3 bases and J by 1 base, with 6 bases between them. The CDR3 here is CASSMIVQETQYF. The CDR3, as DNA: TGTGCCAGTAGTATGATAGTCCAAGAGACCCAGTACTTC. The variable domain in full, with the rest retrieved from reference TRBV19 and TRBJ2-5, is DGGITQSPKYLFRKEGQNVTLSCEQNLNHDAMYWYRQDPGQGLRLIYYSQIVNDFQKGDIAEGYSVSREKKESFPLTVTSAQKNPTAFYLCASSMIVQETQYFGPGTRLLVL.

This clonotype has ten or more counts. The chain is built from TRBV7-8 and TRBJ2-1; TRBD1 aligns across 8 bases. This CDR3 region has 13 residues. In germline, CDR1 is SGHVS, CDR2 FQNEAQ. CDR3 in amino acids: CASGRGRDNEQFF. The CDR3 coding sequence is TGTGCTTCGGGCAGGGGGCGCGACAATGAGCAGTTCTTC.

The sample holds many counts of this clonotype. The gene calls are TRBV20-1 and TRBJ2-7; the D is unclear. The CDR3 runs to 12 residues. V was clipped by 4 bases and J by 2 bases, with 9 bases between them. Germline CDR1 reads DFQATT; CDR2 reads SNEGSKA (reference sequence). The CDR3 nucleotides are TGCAGTGCTATTCACGGAACCTACGAGCAGTACTTC. Its translation is CSAIHGTYEQYF.

This clonotype was counted many times. The V and J genes are TRBV18 and TRBJ2-3, with D tentatively TRBD1 (5 bases). V was clipped by 5 bases and J by 0 bases, with 15 bases between them. The CDR3 consists of 16 residues. Germline CDR1 KGHSH, CDR2 LQKENI. This chain's CDR3 is CASSSRQPTSTDTQYF. In DNA, the CDR3 is TGTGCCAGCTCAAGCCGACAGCCAACTAGCACAGATACGCAGTATTTT.

This clonotype has a handful of counts. V is TRBV20-1 and J is TRBJ1-1; TRBD1 is a possible D gene (5 bases). Trimming took off 6 bases at V and 4 bases at J, with 18 bases between the two ends. This CDR3 contains 14 residues. Germline V gene lookup returns CDR1 DFQATT and CDR2 SNEGSKA (reference sequence). The CDR3 bases are TGCAGTGCCCCGGGGGTGGATCGGGGCACTGAAGCTTTCTTT. Its translation: CSAPGVDRGTEAFF.

The sample holds a few counts of this clonotype. This chain links TRBV7-2 with TRBJ2-1, with D unresolved. The V and J ends lost 1 base and 9 bases respectively, with 7 bases between them. The V gene's germline CDR1 is SGHTA and CDR2 FQGNSA. The CDR3 totals 12 residues. In nucleotides, the CDR3 is TGTGCCAGCAGCTTAGTAAGGGTTGAGCAGTTCTTC. It specifies CASSLVRVEQFF. Drawing the rest from reference TRBV7-2 and TRBJ2-1, the complete variable domain is GAGVSQSPSNKVTEKGKDVELRCDPISGHTALYWYRQSLGQGLEFLIYFQGNSAPDKSGLPSDRFSAERTGGSVSTLTIQRTQQEDSAVYLCASSLVRVEQFFGPGTRLTVL.

CDR3 loop: CASSLIAGEGGETQYF. The CDR3 DNA sequence: TGTGCCAGCAGCTTAATAGCGGGAGAAGGGGGTGAGACCCAGTACTTC. The gene calls are TRBV7-3 and TRBJ2-5; 9 bases are shared with TRBD2. The V gene end was trimmed by 1 base and the J gene end by 5 bases; junction bases not matched to a gene: 8. The CDR3 runs 16 residues. CDR1 and CDR2 from the germline V gene are SGHTA and FQGTGA.

V usage is TRBV12-3 or TRBV12-4 and J usage is TRBJ2-3; D not resolved. Trimming pared 6 bases from V and 6 bases from J, leaving 16 bases between. CDR3 length: 14 amino acids. CDR3 residues: CASRLWQAPDTQYF. The CDR3 nucleotides are TGTGCCAGCAGGCTATGGCAGGCCCCCGATACGCAGTATTTT.

This clonotype turned up a few times. Written as DNA, the CDR3 is TGTGCCAGCAGCTCCCTGGGGGGCGGGGAGCTGTTTTTT. Its protein is CASSSLGGGELFF. The gene calls are TRBV7-3 and TRBJ2-2, with D possibly matching TRBD2 (6 bases). The CDR3 runs 13 residues. Trimming left V 4 bases short and J 7 bases short, with 10 bases between. Germline CDR1 and CDR2: SGHTA and FQGTGA.

This clonotype has more than one count but fewer than ten. This chain links TRBV2 with TRBJ2-5; TRBD2 matches at 8 bases. The CDR3 loop spans 13 amino acids. Trimming cost V 6 bases and J 3 bases; bases outside gene matches: 3. Germline V lookup: CDR1 SNHLY, CDR2 FYNNEI. CDR3 bases: TGTGCCAGCAGACATAGCGGGAAAGAGACCCAGTACTTC. This sequence encodes CASRHSGKETQYF.

Concerning this clonotype itself: This may stem from a read error, because a much larger clone lies one nucleotide away. This CDR3 is missing its conserved last phenylalanine or tryptophan, likely due to a read error. This chain connects TRBV20-1 to TRBJ2-3, with TRBD2 matching 14 bases. The CDR3 contains 14 residues. Germline trimming cut 5 bases from V and 5 bases from J; bases unmatched to any gene: 3. The germline V gene has CDR1 DFQATT and CDR2 SNEGSKA (reference sequence). The CDR3 DNA follows: TGCAGTGCTGGGACTAGCGGGAGTCAAGATACGCAGTATTCT. Protein sequence: CSAGTSGSQDTQYS.

This clonotype appeared a few times. The chain carries TRBV9 and TRBJ2-7; possibly TRBD1 or TRBD2 for D (5 bases each). The germline V gene encodes CDR1 SGDLS and CDR2 YYNGEE. The CDR3 length is 14 residues. The V end was cut by 1 base, the J end by 8 bases, with 16 bases between. CDR3: CASSVRSGDLQQYF. The CDR3 bases are TGTGCCAGCAGCGTACGCTCCGGGGACCTCCAGCAGTACTTC.

V is TRBV7-2 and J is TRBJ1-5, with D maybe TRBD1 (5 bases). The length of the CDR3 is 13 residues. The V gene lost 5 bases and the J gene lost 7 bases, with 12 bases spanning the gap. The V gene's germline CDR1 is SGHTA and CDR2 FQGNSA. The CDR3 nucleotides read TGTGCCAGCAGCCCTGACAGAACCCAGCCCCAGCATTTT. Its translation is CASSPDRTQPQHF.

This clonotype was seen repeatedly, ten times or more. This sequence joins TRBV28 and TRBJ2-1, with D perhaps being TRBD1 or TRBD2 (6 bases each). The CDR3 consists of 13 residues. Trimming removed 7 bases from V and 10 bases from J, with 17 bases in between. Germline V gene data show CDR1 as MDHEN and CDR2 as SYDVKM. In nucleotides, the CDR3 is TGTGCCAGCACGAACAGGGAGGCTACCGAGCAGTTCTTC. Protein: CASTNREATEQFF. The variable domain in full, with the rest retrieved from reference TRBV28 and TRBJ2-1, is DVKVTQSSRYLVKRTGEKVFLECVQDMDHENMFWYRQDPGLGLRLIYFSYDVKMKEKGDIPEGYSVSREKKERFSLILESASTNQTSMYLCASTNREATEQFFGPGTRLTVL.

The chain joins TRBV28 to TRBJ2-7; D is unresolved. Germline V gives CDR1 MDHEN, CDR2 SYDVKM. Trimming left V 4 bases short and J 1 base short, with 14 bases between. The CDR3 is 15 residues long. CDR3: CASSSDFPRSYEQYF. The CDR3 bases are TGTGCCAGCAGTTCGGATTTCCCGAGGTCCTACGAGCAGTACTTC. The full variable domain, completed using reference TRBV28 and TRBJ2-7, is DVKVTQSSRYLVKRTGEKVFLECVQDMDHENMFWYRQDPGLGLRLIYFSYDVKMKEKGDIPEGYSVSREKKERFSLILESASTNQTSMYLCASSSDFPRSYEQYFGPGTRLTVT.

This clonotype was picked up many times. V is TRBV24-1 and J is TRBJ2-1; 8 nucleotides line up with TRBD1. The CDR3 runs 15 residues. The germline CDR1 and CDR2 sequences are KGHDR and SFDVKD. V dropped 4 bases and J dropped 9; count of bases not matched to a gene: 10. CDR3 region: CATSDPGQGGGEQFF. The CDR3, as DNA: TGTGCCACCAGTGACCCCGGACAGGGTGGGGGTGAGCAGTTCTTC.

There are a few counts of this clonotype. V gene TRBV15 combines with J gene TRBJ2-3; D not certain. The CDR3 sequence is 13 residues long. Trimming took 0 bases from V and 4 from J, leaving 5 bases between them. The germline V gene encodes CDR1 LNHNV and CDR2 YYDKDF (reference sequence). CDR3 sequence: CATSRDLADTQYF. CDR3 bases: TGTGCCACCAGCAGAGATCTGGCAGATACGCAGTATTTT.

This chain uses TRBV30 with TRBJ1-1; D is unclear. Trimming removed 6 bases at V and 4 bases at J, with 24 bases between. Per the germline V gene, CDR1 is GTSNPN and CDR2 is SVGIG (reference sequence). The CDR3 contains 16 residues. CDR3 loop: CACLDKGSLTGTEAFF. The DNA for the CDR3 is TGTGCCTGCCTAGATAAGGGCAGCTTGACGGGCACTGAAGCTTTCTTT.

The chain carries TRBV7-2 and TRBJ2-1; unclear D gene. This CDR3 is built from 16 residues. CDR1 is SGHTA, CDR2 FQGNSA, per germline. The ends were cut back, 1 base at V and 6 bases at J, with 16 bases in the middle. The DNA of the CDR3 is TGTGCCAGCAGCTTAGTTCGTAGGCCCGGACCCAATGAGCAGTTCTTC. Amino acids: CASSLVRRPGPNEQFF.

In this sample, this clonotype turned up many times. The chain combines TRBV6-2 or TRBV6-3 with TRBJ2-7; 8 bases agree with TRBD2. This CDR3 is 14 amino acids long. CDR1 and CDR2 (germline): MNHEY, SVGEGT. With 0 bases clipped from V and 6 bases from J, the junction kept 4 bases outside the gene matches. CDR3 amino acids: CASSYSPGTSEQYF. CDR3 coding DNA: TGTGCCAGCAGTTACTCACCCGGGACTAGCGAGCAGTACTTC.